The 27 T cell receptor beta chains in this list originate from one sample, sequenced in a study of beta chain features in type 1 diabetes. Expressed TCRB transcripts were sequenced after all isolated RNA was converted to cDNA. Generated by immunoSEQ multiplex PCR, the TCRdb table keeps only in-frame clones and is missing some. In the table there are approximately 470,000 clones, around 30% of which are singletons. The source material was naive CD4+ T cells from blood. All receptors come from a man younger than 30 in good health.

This clone was found a few times. The chain links TRBV7-9 to TRBJ1-4; no reliable D call. From germline, CDR1 is SEHNR and CDR2 FQNEAQ (reference sequence). The CDR3 extends over 14 amino acids. With 2 bases removed from V and 8 bases from J, the gap between germline ends came to 12 bases. CDR3 nucleotide sequence: TGTGCCAGCAGCTTATCTAGGCAGTACGAAAAACTGTTTTTT. Translation: CASSLSRQYEKLFF.

The sample holds a few counts of this clone. The chain joins TRBV20-1 to TRBJ2-2; D remains unclear. The CDR3 sequence is 11 residues long. CDR1 DFQATT and CDR2 SNEGSKA come from the germline V gene (reference sequence). Trimming pared 5 bases from V and 8 bases from J, leaving 9 bases between. CDR3 DNA: TGCAGTGCTTCCCGTCTAGGGGAGCTGTTTTTT. Amino acid sequence: CSASRLGELFF.

The chain is built from TRBV7-3 and TRBJ2-7, with D possibly TRBD1 on 6 matching bases. In germline, CDR1 is SGHTA, CDR2 FQGTGA. Between the trimmed V and J ends, which lost 1 base and 4 bases, there was a span of 14 bases. The CDR3 spans 15 residues. The DNA for the CDR3 is TGTGCCAGCAGCTTAATCCCAGGGGTCCGATACGAGCAGTACTTC. It translates to CASSLIPGVRYEQYF.

The V call is TRBV7-9, the J call TRBJ2-7; 8 bases are a match to TRBD2. The ends lost 6 bases at V and 3 bases at J; junction bases unmatched: 10. Per the germline V gene, CDR1 is SEHNR and CDR2 is FQNEAQ (reference sequence). The CDR3 has 15 residues. CDR3 nucleotides: TGTGCCAGCAGTCTTAACTTCCTAGCGGGCTACGAGCAGTACTTC. Amino acids: CASSLNFLAGYEQYF.

The chain employs TRBV30 and TRBJ1-1; D is uncertain. The CDR3 loop spans 13 amino acids. The V and J ends lost 2 bases and 2 bases respectively, with 9 bases between them. Germline V gene data show CDR1 as GTSNPN and CDR2 as SVGIG (reference sequence). CDR3: CAWSTQVNTEAFF. Written as DNA, the CDR3 is TGTGCCTGGAGTACCCAGGTTAACACTGAAGCTTTCTTT.

This clone was found a few times. The chain joins TRBV5-1 to TRBJ2-7; D unclear. V was clipped by 0 bases and J by 3 bases, with 10 bases between them. Germline V lookup: CDR1 SGHRS, CDR2 YFSETQ. The CDR3 has 14 residues. This CDR3 reads CASSLGTALYEQYF. The CDR3 coding sequence is TGCGCCAGCAGCTTGGGCACAGCCCTCTACGAGCAGTACTTC.

The chain employs TRBV19 and TRBJ2-3; unclear D gene. V was shortened by 5 bases and J by 4 bases, with 10 bases between the two germline ends. Germline loops: CDR1 LNHDA, CDR2 SQIVND (reference sequence). This CDR3 comprises 13 residues. Here the CDR3 reads CASSLWVADTQYF. CDR3 nucleotides: TGTGCCAGTAGTCTGTGGGTGGCAGATACGCAGTATTTT.

This clone was recorded once. V and J are TRBV30 and TRBJ1-1; 9 nucleotides agree with TRBD1. Germline CDR1 reads GTSNPN; CDR2 reads SVGIG (reference sequence). V shed 2 bases, J shed 0 bases, and the junction held 13 bases outside the gene matches. CDR3 length: 18 residues. For the CDR3, the DNA is TGTGCCTGGAGTCTCCTGCAGACAGGGGGTCGTTTGAACACTGAAGCTTTCTTT. It codes for CAWSLLQTGGRLNTEAFF.

The rearrangement joins TRBV30 to TRBJ2-4; D is possibly TRBD1 or TRBD2 (5 bases each). From germline, CDR1 is GTSNPN and CDR2 SVGIG (reference sequence). Trimming cost V 0 bases and J 0 bases, with 9 bases left between them. This CDR3 region has 15 residues. The CDR3 region is CAWSVTGLAKNIQYF. For the CDR3, the DNA is TGTGCCTGGAGTGTAACGGGGCTAGCCAAAAACATTCAGTACTTC. Using reference TRBV30 and TRBJ2-4 for the parts outside the CDR3, the full variable domain is SQTIHQWPATLVQPVGSPLSLECTVEGTSNPNLYWYRQAAGRGLQLLFYSVGIGQISSEVPQNLSASRPQDRQFILSSKKLLLSDSGFYLCAWSVTGLAKNIQYFGAGTRLSVL.

The chain recombines TRBV7-2 with TRBJ2-4; the match to TRBD2 covers 8 bases. J lost 3 bases, V lost 5 bases, and 6 bases had no gene match. Germline assignment: CDR1 SGHTA and CDR2 FQGNSA. CDR3 length equals 15 residues. The CDR3 coding sequence is TGTGCCAGCAGCCAAGCGGGAGAAGGCAAAAACATTCAGTACTTC. Translated, it gives CASSQAGEGKNIQYF.

This clone showed up just a few times. The chain uses TRBV28 and TRBJ2-7; 13 bases are shared with TRBD2. The CDR3 sequence is 13 residues long. Per the germline V gene, CDR1 is MDHEN and CDR2 is SYDVKM. Trimming took 11 bases from V and 5 from J; bases not matched to a gene: 6. The CDR3 DNA sequence: TGTGCCGAAGGGACTAGCGGGAAGGACGAGCAGTACTTC. Its protein is CAEGTSGKDEQYF.

V and J are TRBV30 and TRBJ2-7; perhaps TRBD2 as D (6 bases). V was trimmed by 1 base and J by 1 base, leaving 14 bases between them. The CDR3 is 15 amino acids. CDR1 is GTSNPN and CDR2 is SVGIG in the germline V gene (reference sequence). CDR3: CAWSGAGSGSYEQYF. DNA of the CDR3: TGTGCCTGGAGTGGAGCCGGGAGCGGTTCCTACGAGCAGTACTTC.

The sample holds one count of this clone. The rearrangement links TRBV4-1 to TRBJ1-1; D call uncertain. Germline CDR1 MGHRA, CDR2 YSYEKL. V lost 3 bases and J 1 base, leaving 12 bases between the germline ends. CDR3 size: 15 residues. The CDR3 region has the DNA TGCGCCAGCAGCCACCCCTTAGGGAAGAACACTGAAGCTTTCTTT. Translation: CASSHPLGKNTEAFF.

The V call is TRBV27, the J call TRBJ2-1, with 12 positions matching TRBD2. Germline V gene data show CDR1 as MNHEY and CDR2 as SMNVEV (reference sequence). This CDR3 region has 14 residues. With 5 bases clipped from V and 6 bases from J, the junction kept 2 bases outside the gene matches. The CDR3 nucleotides read TGTGCCAGCAGTAGACTAGCGGGAGTCAATGAGCAGTTCTTC. Translated: CASSRLAGVNEQFF.

There are a few counts of this clone. The rearrangement uses TRBV5-6 and TRBJ2-3; D is undetermined. Germline CDR1 is SGHDT and CDR2 is YYEEEE. V was cut by 4 bases and J by 0 bases, with 12 bases left in between. This CDR3 contains 15 residues. The CDR3 DNA follows: TGTGCCAGCAGCAGGCCCGGGCGGAGCACAGATACGCAGTATTTT. Translation: CASSRPGRSTDTQYF.

The genes are TRBV4-3 and TRBJ2-1; the match to TRBD2 covers 8 bases. Trimming at V came to 0 bases and at J to 11 bases, leaving 6 bases not matched to a gene. Germline CDR1 reads LGHNA; CDR2 reads YSLEER. There are 14 residues in the CDR3. The DNA for the CDR3 is TGCGCCAGCAGCCAAGAACTAGCGGCAGAAAAGCAGTTCTTC. Amino acids: CASSQELAAEKQFF.

The chain joins TRBV30 to TRBJ2-2, with unresolved D. V was shortened by 3 bases and J by 2 bases, with 10 bases between the two germline ends. Germline V gene sequence: CDR1 GTSNPN, CDR2 SVGIG (reference sequence). The CDR3 is 14 residues long. CDR3 residues: CAWSLPPNTGELFF. The CDR3 DNA follows: TGTGCCTGGAGCCTCCCCCCTAACACCGGGGAGCTGTTTTTT.

This clone has just a few counts. CDR3 in DNA: TGTGCCAGCAGCGTAGCGGGGACGGCCGAGGTTGAGACCCAGTACTTC. It translates to CASSVAGTAEVETQYF. V usage is TRBV9 and J usage is TRBJ2-5; D possibly uses TRBD1 or TRBD2 (5 bases each). This CDR3 comprises 16 residues. V dropped 0 bases and J dropped 5 bases, with 17 bases sitting between them. The germline V gene has CDR1 SGDLS and CDR2 YYNGEE.

The V and J genes are TRBV29-1 and TRBJ2-6; D is ambiguous. The germline CDR1 and CDR2 sequences are SQVTM and ANQGSEA. The CDR3 has 13 amino acids. The V end was cut by 4 bases, the J end by 2 bases, with 6 bases between. The CDR3 loop is CSVVGTGANVLTF. DNA for the CDR3: TGCAGCGTTGTAGGGACTGGGGCCAACGTCCTGACTTTC.

The chain uses TRBV2 and TRBJ2-1; TRBD1 is a possible D gene (5 bases). Per germline, CDR1 SNHLY and CDR2 FYNNEI. V was trimmed by 1 base and J by 7 bases, leaving 11 bases between them. The CDR3 is made up of 14 amino acids. In DNA, the CDR3 is TGTGCCAGCAGTGAAGTTCAGGGTGCGAATGAGCAGTTCTTC. Amino acids: CASSEVQGANEQFF.

This chain uses TRBV18 with TRBJ2-1, with D perhaps TRBD2 (6 bases). The CDR3 is 16 amino acids. The V gene lost 2 bases and the J gene lost 9 bases, with 20 bases spanning the gap. Germline V gives CDR1 KGHSH, CDR2 LQKENI. CDR3 loop: CASSPISAGSSGEQFF. Here the CDR3 DNA reads TGTGCCAGCTCACCAATATCGGCCGGGAGTTCGGGTGAGCAGTTCTTC.

The rearrangement uses TRBV5-1 and TRBJ2-1; D remains ambiguous. CDR1 is SGHRS, CDR2 YFSETQ, per germline. This CDR3 spans 15 amino acids. With 1 base removed from V and 5 bases from J, the gap between germline ends came to 13 bases. CDR3 in DNA: TGCGCCAGCAGCTTGACATCGTCAGACCACAATGAGCAGTTCTTC. Encoded protein: CASSLTSSDHNEQFF.

This clone was seen only a few times. The chain employs TRBV28 and TRBJ2-7, with D uncertain. Germline CDR1 and CDR2: MDHEN and SYDVKM. This CDR3 is 11 amino acids long. The V and J ends lost 4 bases and 4 bases respectively, with 5 bases between them. CDR3 in DNA: TGTGCCAGCAGTTCCAAATACGAGCAGTACTTC. This translates into CASSSKYEQYF. Drawing the rest from reference TRBV28 and TRBJ2-7, the complete variable domain is DVKVTQSSRYLVKRTGEKVFLECVQDMDHENMFWYRQDPGLGLRLIYFSYDVKMKEKGDIPEGYSVSREKKERFSLILESASTNQTSMYLCASSSKYEQYFGPGTRLTVT.

Concerning this clone: This specimen includes other DNA sequences encoding the same CDR3. The V gene is TRBV9, the J gene TRBJ2-3; no clear D gene. CDR1 and CDR2 from the germline V gene are SGDLS and YYNGEE. The V end lost 0 bases, the J end lost 6 bases, and 8 bases lay between the germline ends. There are 13 residues in the CDR3. CDR3 nucleotides: TGTGCCAGCAGCGTAGGAGTGGAGGATACGCAGTATTTT. Encoded protein: CASSVGVEDTQYF.

The chain couples TRBV9 to TRBJ2-7; TRBD2 agrees at 8 bases. Germline loops: CDR1 SGDLS, CDR2 YYNGEE. Trimming cost V 1 base and J 6 bases; bases outside gene matches: 6. CDR3 length: 14 residues. CDR3 protein: CASSVSGRGSEQYF. The CDR3 bases are TGTGCCAGCAGCGTAAGCGGGAGAGGGTCCGAGCAGTACTTC.

The rearrangement uses TRBV19 and TRBJ2-1; the match to TRBD2 covers 7 bases. This CDR3 has 13 residues. Germline loops: CDR1 LNHDA, CDR2 SQIVND (reference sequence). The V and J ends lost 6 bases and 2 bases, in that order; junction bases with no gene match: 1. The DNA of the CDR3 is TGTGCCAGTAGGGCGGGAGCCTACAATGAGCAGTTCTTC. This encodes CASRAGAYNEQFF.

This clone was picked up a small number of times. The chain links TRBV29-1 to TRBJ1-5, with 9 positions matching TRBD1. The CDR3 runs to 13 residues. The V and J ends lost 6 bases and 5 bases, in that order; junction bases with no gene match: 5. The germline CDR1 and CDR2 sequences are SQVTM and ANQGSEA. CDR3 DNA sequence: TGCAGCGTAAATTGGGACAGGGATCAGCCCCAGCATTTT. Its translation is CSVNWDRDQPQHF. Drawing the rest from reference TRBV29-1 and TRBJ1-5, the complete variable domain is SAVISQKPSRDICQRGTSLTIQCQVDSQVTMMFWYRQQPGQSLTLIATANQGSEATYESGFVIDKFPISRPNLTFSTLTVSNMSPEDSSIYLCSVNWDRDQPQHFGDGTRLSIL.